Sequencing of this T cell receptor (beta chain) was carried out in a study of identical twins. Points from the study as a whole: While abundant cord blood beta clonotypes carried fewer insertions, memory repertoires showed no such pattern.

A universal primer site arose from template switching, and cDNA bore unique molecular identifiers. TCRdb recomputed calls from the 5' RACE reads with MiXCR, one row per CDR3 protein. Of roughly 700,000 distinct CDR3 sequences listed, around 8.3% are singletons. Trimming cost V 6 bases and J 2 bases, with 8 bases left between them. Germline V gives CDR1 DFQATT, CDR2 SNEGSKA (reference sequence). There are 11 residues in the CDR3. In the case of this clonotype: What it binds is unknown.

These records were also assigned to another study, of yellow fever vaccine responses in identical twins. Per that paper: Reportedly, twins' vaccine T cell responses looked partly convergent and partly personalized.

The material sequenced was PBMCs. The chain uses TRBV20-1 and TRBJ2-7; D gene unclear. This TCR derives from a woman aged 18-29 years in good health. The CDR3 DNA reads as TGCAGTGCCGGCAGGACCTACGAGCAGTACTTC. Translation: CSAGRTYEQYF.